Listed below are T cell receptor beta chains from one sample, sequenced in a study of shared clonotypes between healthy human individuals. This table comes from immunoSEQ multiplex PCR, and its TCRdb copy is limited to in-frame clones, with some not included. The sample includes some 200,000 clones, approximately 92% of them seen just once. The specimen was naive CD4+ T cells sorted from blood. The origin of the receptors is a woman in her thirties in good health. Each CDR3 is given with its conserved first and last residue. Each record gives: J gene, V gene, CDR3 protein.

NA,TRBV9,CASSASSRDVTYEQYF
TRBJ2-1,TRBV27,CASSRDFSSRNEQFF
TRBJ1-4,TRBV27,CASSFRDSEKLFF
TRBJ2-3,TRBV6-4,CASSLTGGSTDTQYF
TRBJ2-3,TRBV5-1,CASSWGAGGSTDTQYF
TRBJ2-7,TRBV5-1,CASSFGTTFSYEQYF
TRBJ2-7,TRBV5-5,CASSLHARVELSSYEQYF
TRBJ2-7,TRBV28,CASTETASSSYEQYF
NA,TRBV28,CASSNSGSGSYEQYF
TRBJ2-3,TRBV5-5,CASSLGWHSSTDTQYF
TRBJ2-7,TRBV4-2,CASSPLDGIKREVSYEQYF
TRBJ2-7,TRBV28,CVSRGQGGNYEQYF
TRBJ2-7,TRBV27,CASSFGFSYEQYF
TRBJ2-3,TRBV13,CASSPRAETDTQYF
TRBJ2-7,TRBV28,CASSFFTTTNEQYF
NA,TRBV6-5,CASRPLERAVPEQYF
TRBJ2-7,TRBV11-2,CASSLAAGAYEQYF
TRBJ2-1,TRBV11-1,CASSPTSTSGIYNEQFF